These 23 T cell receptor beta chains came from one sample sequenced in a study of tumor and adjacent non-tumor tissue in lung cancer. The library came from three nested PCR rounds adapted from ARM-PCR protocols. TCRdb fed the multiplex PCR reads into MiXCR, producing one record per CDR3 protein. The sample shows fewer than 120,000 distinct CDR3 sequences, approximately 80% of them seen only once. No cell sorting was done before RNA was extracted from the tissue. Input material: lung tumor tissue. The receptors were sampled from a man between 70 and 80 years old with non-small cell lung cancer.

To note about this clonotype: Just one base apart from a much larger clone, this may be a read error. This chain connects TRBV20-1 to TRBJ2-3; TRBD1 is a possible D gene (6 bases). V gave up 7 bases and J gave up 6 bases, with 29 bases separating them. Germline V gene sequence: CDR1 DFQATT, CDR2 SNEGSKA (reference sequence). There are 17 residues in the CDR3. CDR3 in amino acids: CSVHLGGLQAPVDTQYF. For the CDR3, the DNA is TGCAGTGTTCACCTTGGGGGCCTACAAGCCCCCGTGGATACGCAGTATTTT.

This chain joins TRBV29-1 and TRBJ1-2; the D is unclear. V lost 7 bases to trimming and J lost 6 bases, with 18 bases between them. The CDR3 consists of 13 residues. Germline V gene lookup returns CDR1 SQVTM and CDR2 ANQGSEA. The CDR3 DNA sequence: TGCAGCGATCTCCAGACGGGAGCGAATGGCTACACCTTC. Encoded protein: CSDLQTGANGYTF.

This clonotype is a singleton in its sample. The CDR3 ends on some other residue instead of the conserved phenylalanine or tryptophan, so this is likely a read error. The CDR3 reads CASNQVSFWTGSVTVELFI. The CDR3 coding sequence is TGCGCCAGCAACCAAGTTTCATTTTGGACGGGATCAGTCACCGTGGAGCTGTTTATT. The chain couples TRBV4-1 to TRBJ2-2, with D tentatively TRBD2 (5 bases). This CDR3 comprises 19 residues. Germline V gene data show CDR1 as MGHRA and CDR2 as YSYEKL.

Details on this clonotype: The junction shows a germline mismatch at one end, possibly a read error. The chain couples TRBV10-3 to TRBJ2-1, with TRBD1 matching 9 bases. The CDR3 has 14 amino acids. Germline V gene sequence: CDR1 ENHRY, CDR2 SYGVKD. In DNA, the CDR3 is TGTACCATCAATTCGGGACAGGGAGTACATAAGCAGTTCTTC. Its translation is CTINSGQGVHKQFF.

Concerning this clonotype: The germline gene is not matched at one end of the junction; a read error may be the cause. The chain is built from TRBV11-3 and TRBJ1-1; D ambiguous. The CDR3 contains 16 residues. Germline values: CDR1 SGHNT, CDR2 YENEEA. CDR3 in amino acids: CVSSLKTGWMNTEVFF. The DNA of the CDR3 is TGTGTCAGCAGCTTAAAGACCGGGTGGATGAACACTGAAGTTTTCTTT.

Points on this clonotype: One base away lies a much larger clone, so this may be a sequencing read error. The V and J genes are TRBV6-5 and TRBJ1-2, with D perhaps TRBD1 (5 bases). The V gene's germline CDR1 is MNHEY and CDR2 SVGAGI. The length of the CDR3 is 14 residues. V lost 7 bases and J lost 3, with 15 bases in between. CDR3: CASTYSRGDYGYTF. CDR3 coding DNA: TGTGCCAGCACTTATTCAAGGGGCGACTATGGCTACACCTTC.

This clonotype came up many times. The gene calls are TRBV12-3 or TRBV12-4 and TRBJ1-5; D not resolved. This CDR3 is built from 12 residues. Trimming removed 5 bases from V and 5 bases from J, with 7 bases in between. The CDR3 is CASSPIDQPQHF. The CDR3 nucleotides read TGTGCCAGCAGTCCCATTGATCAGCCCCAGCATTTT.

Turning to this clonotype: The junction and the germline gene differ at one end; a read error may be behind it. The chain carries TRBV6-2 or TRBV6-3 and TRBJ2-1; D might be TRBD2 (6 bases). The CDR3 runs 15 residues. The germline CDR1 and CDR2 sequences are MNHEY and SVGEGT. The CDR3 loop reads CTSSPGVGNSNEQFF. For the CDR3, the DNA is TGTACCAGCAGTCCGGGAGTAGGCAATAGCAATGAGCAATTCTTC.

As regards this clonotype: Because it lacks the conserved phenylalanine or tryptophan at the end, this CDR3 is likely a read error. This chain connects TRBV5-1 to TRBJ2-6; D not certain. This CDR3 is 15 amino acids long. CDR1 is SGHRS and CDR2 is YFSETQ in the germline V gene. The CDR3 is CASSLDGHGANVLTY. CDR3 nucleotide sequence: TGCGCCAGCAGTTTGGACGGGCACGGGGCCAACGTCCTGACTTAC.

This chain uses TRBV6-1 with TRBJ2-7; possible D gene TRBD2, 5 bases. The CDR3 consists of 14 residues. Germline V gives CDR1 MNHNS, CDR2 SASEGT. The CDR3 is CISSEARGTREQYF. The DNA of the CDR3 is TGTATCAGCAGTGAAGCACGGGGAACAAGGGAGCAGTACTTC.

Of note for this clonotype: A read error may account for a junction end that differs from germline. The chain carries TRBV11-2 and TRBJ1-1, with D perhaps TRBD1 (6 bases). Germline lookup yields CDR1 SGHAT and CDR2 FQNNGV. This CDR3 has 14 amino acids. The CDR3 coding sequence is TGTGCCAGCAGCTCTGGCGGGGGCCGGACTGAAGCGTTCTTT. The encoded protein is CASSSGGGRTEAFF.

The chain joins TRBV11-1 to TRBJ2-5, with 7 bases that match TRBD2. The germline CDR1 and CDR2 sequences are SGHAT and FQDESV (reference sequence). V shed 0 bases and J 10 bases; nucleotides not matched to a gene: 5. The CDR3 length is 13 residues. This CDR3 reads CASSLARERFQYF. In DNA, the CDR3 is TGTGCCAGCAGCTTAGCGCGGGAGAGATTCCAGTACTTC. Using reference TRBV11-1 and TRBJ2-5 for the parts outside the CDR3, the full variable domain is EAEVAQSPRYKITEKSQAVAFWCDPISGHATLYWYRQILGQGPELLVQFQDESVVDDSQLPKDRFSAERLKGVDSTLKIQPAELGDSAMYLCASSLARERFQYFGPGTRLLVL.

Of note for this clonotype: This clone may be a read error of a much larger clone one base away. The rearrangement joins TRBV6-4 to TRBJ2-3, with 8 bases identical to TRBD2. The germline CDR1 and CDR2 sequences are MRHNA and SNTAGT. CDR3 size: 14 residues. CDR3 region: CASSDSGGTDRQYF. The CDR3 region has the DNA TGTGCCAGCAGTGACAGCGGGGGCACAGATAGGCAGTATTTT.

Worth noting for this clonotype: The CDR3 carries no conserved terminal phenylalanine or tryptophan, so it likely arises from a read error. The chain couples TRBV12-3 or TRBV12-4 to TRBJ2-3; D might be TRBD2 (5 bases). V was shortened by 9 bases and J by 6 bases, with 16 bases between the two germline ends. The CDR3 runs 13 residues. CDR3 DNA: TGTGCCAGTCGGGGAACCGTTGGGGATACGCAGTATTCT. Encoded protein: CASRGTVGDTQYS.

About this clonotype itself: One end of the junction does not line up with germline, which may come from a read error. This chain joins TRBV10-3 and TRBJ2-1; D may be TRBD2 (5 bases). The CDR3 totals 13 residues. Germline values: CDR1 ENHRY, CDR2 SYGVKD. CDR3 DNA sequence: TGTGCCATCAGGTCTAGCCGGATCATTGAGCAATTCTTC. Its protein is CAIRSSRIIEQFF.

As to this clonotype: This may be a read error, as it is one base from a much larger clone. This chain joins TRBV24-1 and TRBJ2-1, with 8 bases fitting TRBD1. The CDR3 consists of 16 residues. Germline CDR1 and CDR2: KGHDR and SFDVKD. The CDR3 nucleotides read TGTGCCACCAGTGATACCGGACAGGGAAGGTACAATGAGCATTTCTTC. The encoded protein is CATSDTGQGRYNEHFF.

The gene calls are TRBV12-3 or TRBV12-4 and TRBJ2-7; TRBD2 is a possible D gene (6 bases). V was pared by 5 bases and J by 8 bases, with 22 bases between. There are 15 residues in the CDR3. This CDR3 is CASSIRDSLPRKQYF. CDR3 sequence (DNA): TGTGCCAGCAGTATCCGGGACTCCCTCCCGAGGAAGCAGTACTTC.

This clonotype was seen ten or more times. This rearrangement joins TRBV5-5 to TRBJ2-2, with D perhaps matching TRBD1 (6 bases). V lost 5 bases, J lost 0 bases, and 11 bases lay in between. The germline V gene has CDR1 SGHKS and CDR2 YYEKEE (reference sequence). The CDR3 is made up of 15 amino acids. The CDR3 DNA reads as TGTGCCAGCAGGAGGGACACCCCGAACACCGGGGAGCTGTTTTTT. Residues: CASRRDTPNTGELFF.

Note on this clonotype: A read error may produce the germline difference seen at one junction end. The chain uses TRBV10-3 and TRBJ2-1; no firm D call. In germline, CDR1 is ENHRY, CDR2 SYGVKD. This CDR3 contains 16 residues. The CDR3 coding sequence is TGTGCCATCTGTGACTCATCCGTGTCCCTACCTAACATACGGTTCTTC. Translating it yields CAICDSSVSLPNIRFF.

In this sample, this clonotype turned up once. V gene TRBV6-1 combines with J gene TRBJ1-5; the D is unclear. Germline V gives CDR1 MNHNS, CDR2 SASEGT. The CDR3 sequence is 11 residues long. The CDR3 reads CESIGNGPQHF. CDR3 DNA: TGTGAGAGCATCGGGAACGGGCCCCAGCATTTT.

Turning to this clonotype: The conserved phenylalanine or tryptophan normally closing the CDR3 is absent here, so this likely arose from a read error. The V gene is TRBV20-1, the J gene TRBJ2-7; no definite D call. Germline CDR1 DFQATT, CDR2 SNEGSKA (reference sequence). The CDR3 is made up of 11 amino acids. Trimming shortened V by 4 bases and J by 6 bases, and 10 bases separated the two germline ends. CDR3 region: CSATMAVEQYL. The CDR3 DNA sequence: TGCAGTGCTACCATGGCAGTCGAGCAGTACTTG.

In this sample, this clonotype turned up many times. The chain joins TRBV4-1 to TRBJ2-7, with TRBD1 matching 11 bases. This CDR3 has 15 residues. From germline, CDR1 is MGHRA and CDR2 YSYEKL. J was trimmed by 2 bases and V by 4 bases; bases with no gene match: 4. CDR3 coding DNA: TGCGCCAGCAGCCCCCGGGGACAGGGGGCCTACGAGCAGTACTTC. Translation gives CASSPRGQGAYEQYF.

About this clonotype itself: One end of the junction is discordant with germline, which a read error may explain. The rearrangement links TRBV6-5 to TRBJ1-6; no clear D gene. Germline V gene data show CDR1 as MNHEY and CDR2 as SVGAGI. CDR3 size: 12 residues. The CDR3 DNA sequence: TGTGTCAGCAGTTACCAGAATTTACCCTTCCACTTT. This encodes CVSSYQNLPFHF.